Sequencing of this T cell receptor beta chain was carried out in a study of long-term antiretroviral therapy in people with HIV. Study results and limitations: The blood, collected between about 2004 and 2018, was possibly taken under older ART regimens.

Investigators performed immunoSEQ version v3.0 at survey level. The method was immunoSEQ multiplex PCR; TCRdb's version includes in-frame clones alone and lacks a portion of them. The sample holds 25,000 to 30,000 clones, 80% to 85% seen once. About this clone itself: Its target is unknown.

CDR1 and CDR2 from the germline V gene are SGDLS and YYNGEE. Trimming cost V 3 bases and J 7 bases, with 13 bases left between them. This CDR3 region has 13 residues. The chain carries TRBV9 and TRBJ1-2, with a possible D match to TRBD1 (5 bases). The material was unsorted PBMCs, obtained 0.4 years after starting antiretroviral therapy. The source of this sequence is a man aged 18 to 30 with HIV. CDR3 coding DNA: TGTGCCAGCAGCGACGTGCCGGGGGGTGGCTACACCTTC. It is translated as CASSDVPGGGYTF.